These T cell receptor beta chains were read from a single sample in a study of spatial heterogeneity in lung cancer. TCRdb independently ran MiXCR on the 5' RACE reads; one entry per CDR3 protein. The table has around 24,000 distinct CDR3 sequences, about 13% seen once. Specimen: PBMCs, collected at surgery. Receptor source: a female donor with early-stage non-small cell lung cancer. CDR3s include the opening cysteine and the closing phenylalanine or tryptophan. The order of the fields is clone size, D gene, J gene, V gene, CDR3 protein, CDR3 DNA. D genes are given only for firm matches. Size is omitted from some rows. Given values are once, few, many or a class for expanded clones.

many . TRBJ2-5 TRBV12-3/TRBV12-4 CASSHLETQYF TGTGCCAGCAGTCATCTAGAGACCCAGTACTTC
many . TRBJ1-1 TRBV7-9 CASSLPSLGVEAFF TGTGCCAGCAGCTTACCCTCTCTAGGGGTTGAAGCTTTCTTT
. . TRBJ2-7 TRBV7-9 CASSFGGGGSYEQYF TGTGCCAGCAGCTTCGGAGGAGGGGGCTCCTACGAGCAGTACTTC
many TRBD1 TRBJ2-2 TRBV20-1 CSAYRDRGLGELFF TGCAGTGCTTACCGGGACAGGGGGCTTGGGGAGCTGTTTTTT
. . TRBJ1-2 TRBV27 CASSGPGYGYTF TGTGCCAGCAGTGGCCCGGGCTATGGCTACACCTTC
few . TRBJ2-7 TRBV28 CASSPVPREQYF TGTGCCAGCAGCCCGGTTCCGCGCGAGCAGTACTTC
. TRBD2 TRBJ2-1 TRBV19 CASSIPRLAGGPGEQFF TGTGCCAGTAGTATACCCCGACTAGCGGGGGGGCCGGGTGAGCAGTTCTTC
few . TRBJ2-1 TRBV9 CASSTTGTAAYNEQFF TGTGCCAGCAGCACAACCGGGACGGCTGCCTACAATGAGCAGTTCTTC
few TRBD1 TRBJ1-5 TRBV29-1 CSVGGGAGQPQHF TGCAGCGTTGGAGGGGGCGCCGGTCAGCCCCAGCATTTT
many . TRBJ1-1 TRBV7-8 CASSFMGATMNTEAFF TGTGCCAGCAGCTTTATGGGGGCTACCATGAACACTGAAGCTTTCTTT
many . TRBJ2-1 TRBV20-1 CSARDRPSSYNEQFF TGCAGTGCTAGAGATCGACCGAGCTCCTACAATGAGCAGTTCTTC
many . TRBJ2-5 TRBV28 CASSLPGEETQYF TGTGCCAGCAGTTTACCGGGGGAAGAGACCCAGTACTTC
many TRBD2 TRBJ2-3 TRBV29-1 CSVQGREGTDTQYF TGCAGCGTTCAGGGTCGGGAGGGCACAGATACGCAGTATTTT
many . TRBJ2-6 TRBV18 CASSPRLKDPGANVLTF TGTGCCAGCTCACCACGTTTGAAGGACCCCGGGGCCAACGTCCTGACTTTC
many . TRBJ2-6 TRBV12-3/TRBV12-4 CASSDADIFGANVLTF TGTGCCAGCAGTGACGCCGACATCTTCGGGGCCAACGTCCTGACTTTC
many TRBD1 TRBJ2-4 TRBV7-3 CASSPTGENIQYF TGTGCCAGCAGCCCTACAGGGGAGAACATTCAGTACTTC
. . TRBJ1-5 TRBV3-1 CASSQVGNQPQHF TGTGCCAGCAGCCAAGTGGGCAATCAGCCCCAGCATTTT
many . TRBJ1-2 TRBV12-3/TRBV12-4 CASTPRRARGYGYTF TGTGCCAGCACTCCGCGGCGGGCCAGGGGCTATGGCTACACCTTC
many . TRBJ2-1 TRBV20-1 CSANRDSYNEQFF TGCAGTGCAAATCGAGACTCCTACAATGAGCAGTTCTTC
. . TRBJ2-4 TRBV3-1 CASSQETEKNIQYF TGTGCCAGCAGCCAAGAGACTGAGAAAAACATTCAGTACTTC
many . TRBJ1-4 TRBV5-1 CASSSTGFGNEKLFF TGCGCCAGCAGCTCCACAGGGTTTGGTAATGAAAAACTGTTTTTT
many . TRBJ1-6 TRBV20-1 CSARIGLFYNSPLHF TGCAGTGCTAGAATAGGGCTGTTCTATAATTCACCCCTCCACTTT
many . TRBJ1-2 TRBV4-3 CASSQGRETGYGYTF TGCGCCAGCAGCCAAGGACGGGAAACCGGCTATGGCTACACCTTC
. . TRBJ1-5 TRBV6-6 CASSYSPSPRSNQPQHF TGTGCCAGCAGTTACTCGCCTTCTCCCAGGAGCAATCAGCCCCAGCATTTT
many TRBD2 TRBJ2-3 TRBV20-1 CSAQSREDADTQYF TGCAGTGCTCAGTCGCGGGAGGATGCAGATACGCAGTATTTT
many . TRBJ1-4 TRBV27 CASSRAQAYEKLFF TGTGCCAGCAGCCGGGCCCAAGCTTATGAAAAACTGTTTTTT
. . TRBJ2-1 TRBV3-1 CASSQEAGPHNEQFF TGTGCCAGCAGCCAAGAGGCAGGGCCCCACAATGAGCAGTTCTTC